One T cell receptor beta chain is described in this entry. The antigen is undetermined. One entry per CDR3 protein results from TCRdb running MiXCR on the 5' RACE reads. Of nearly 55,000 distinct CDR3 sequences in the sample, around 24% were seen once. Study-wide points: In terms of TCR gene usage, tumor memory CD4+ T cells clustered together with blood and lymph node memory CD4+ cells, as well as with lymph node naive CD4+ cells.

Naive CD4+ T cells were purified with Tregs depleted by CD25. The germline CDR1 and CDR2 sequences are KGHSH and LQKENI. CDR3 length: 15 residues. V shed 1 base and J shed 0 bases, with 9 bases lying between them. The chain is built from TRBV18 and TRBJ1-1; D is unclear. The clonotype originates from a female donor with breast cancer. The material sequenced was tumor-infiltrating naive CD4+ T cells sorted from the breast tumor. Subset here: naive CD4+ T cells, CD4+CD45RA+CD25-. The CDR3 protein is CASSPRPTMNTEAFF. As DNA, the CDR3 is TGTGCCAGCTCACCACGCCCCACAATGAACACTGAAGCTTTCTTT.